The T cell receptor beta chain under discussion was sequenced for a study of CD8 T cells in ankylosing spondylitis. This clonotype was seen many times. No antigen is known for it. Overall study findings and caveats: What seemed typical of ankylosing spondylitis blood was a TCR beta motif built from 8 or 9 highly homologous variants. Previously reported in reactive arthritis synovial fluid and blood were some of the motif variants.

Quantitative 5'-RACE with molecular barcodes generated TCR beta libraries. MiXCR, run by TCRdb on the 5' RACE reads, gives a single entry per CDR3 protein. The table includes a few hundred thousand distinct CDR3 sequences, under 20% detected once. Germline CDR1 ENHRY, CDR2 SYGVKD. The CDR3 has 14 residues. Trimming shortened V by 4 bases and J by 4 bases, and 10 bases separated the two germline ends. The chain couples TRBV10-3 to TRBJ2-2; a possible D gene is TRBD2 (5 bases). The source is a male donor with ankylosing spondylitis. The source material was blood, either unsorted or a sorted T cell fraction (not recorded which). The CDR3 sequence: CAISGSAGTGELFF. The CDR3 DNA sequence: TGTGCCATCAGTGGGTCGGCGGGCACCGGGGAGCTGTTTTTT.